The clone carrying this TCR beta chain was counted only a few times. Its antigen is not identified. Time point described: persistent/refractory GD, antithyroid drugs over 5 years with positive TRAb. With RNA extracted from PBMCs as input, the TCR library was made. The data originate from a study of regulatory T cells in long-lasting Graves disease. This CDR3 spans 17 amino acids. CDR1 and CDR2 (germline): MNHEY, SMNVEV (reference sequence). The trim removed 2 bases at V and 4 bases at J, leaving 7 bases unmatched. Sequencing libraries for TCR beta were prepared with iRepertoire HTBI primers and Arm-PCR of CDR3 regions. TCRdb re-derived calls from the multiplex PCR reads in MiXCR, one entry per CDR3 protein. Altogether 300,000 to 500,000 distinct CDR3 sequences are present, about a fifth being singletons, with the ten largest covering 20% to 25%. Overall study results and limits: Newly diagnosed disease favored TRBV20-1 and TRBJ2-1 over persistent disease. Persistent-disease Graves' patients showed less TCR diversity than new cases. Researchers reported studying only peripheral blood, not thyroid tissue.

The input for sequencing was peripheral blood mononuclear cells (PBMCs), taken when the disease was refractory, from a patient treated with antithyroid drugs. This TCR was recovered from a female donor with Graves disease. The gene calls are TRBV27 and TRBJ2-1, with TRBD2 matching 11 bases. This CDR3 reads CASSLRVGTSGYNEQFF. The CDR3 coding sequence is TGTGCCAGCAGTTTAAGGGTTGGGACTAGCGGTTACAATGAGCAGTTCTTC.